This entry lists 2 T cell receptor beta chains sequenced from one sample in a study of T-cell reconstitution after alpha-beta-depleted transplantation in children (TCRdb year 2016). Explained via the paper, the treatment or condition label denotes: allogeneic hematopoietic cell transplantation with graft depleted of TCRalphabeta T cells and CD19 B cells. The library was generated by PCR. Sequenced using an Illumina HiSeq 2500. To normalize quantification of the TCRbeta repertoire, the TCR libraries were built with molecular barcoding that relied on unique molecular identifiers. TCRdb applied fastp at Q25 and MiXCR to the public reads, then kept only in-frame beta chains. Identical CDR3 proteins give one entry, which carries the most common genes and DNA. Present in this sample are about 200,000 distinct CDR3 sequences, 6.3% of which were seen just once. The ten largest clones capture around 4.4% of the sample.

Sequences were derived from PBMCs, sampled before TCRalphabeta/CD19-depleted stem cell transplant. The receptors here all came from a girl in the first two years of life with combined immunodeficiency, due to receive a stem cell transplant.

This clonotype showed up just a few times. J is TRBJ2-1 and V is TRBV15, with 7 bases identical to TRBD1. V gave up 5 bases and J gave up 6 bases; unmatched junction bases: 7. CDR3 size: 14 residues. Germline V CDR1 and CDR2: LNHNV, YYDKDF (reference sequence). The CDR3 protein is CATSARQGVNEQFF. The CDR3 DNA sequence: TGTGCCACCAGCGCGAGGCAGGGGGTCAATGAGCAGTTCTTC.

Ten or more counts support this clonotype. The J gene is TRBJ1-2, the V gene TRBV20-1; 7 positions agree with TRBD1. Looked up from germline, CDR1 is DFQATT and CDR2 is SNEGSKA (reference sequence). Unmatched junction bases numbered 8, after V lost 0 bases and J lost 7 bases. The CDR3 runs 14 residues. The DNA of the CDR3 is TGCAGTGCTAGAGATGTACAGGGGCTGGGTGGCTACACCTTC. Translation: CSARDVQGLGGYTF.